Listed below are T cell receptor beta chains from one sample, sequenced in a study of control samples from healthy donors and cancer patients. Repertoires were generated with immunoSEQ multiplex PCR, while TCRdb's copy carries only in-frame clones and drops some. Of some 130,000 clones in the sample, roughly 94% are singletons; the top ten hold 3.6%. The specimen was blood. The origin of the receptors is a man aged 25-40 years in good health. The CDR3 runs from the conserved cysteine through the conserved F or W. Each record gives: clone size, J gene, D gene, V gene, CDR3 DNA, CDR3 protein. A D gene is named only where the DNA matches it firmly. For some rows the clone size is stated as once, few or many, or as a class when expanded; others skip it.

>-|TRBJ1-2|TRBD1|TRBV5-4
TGTGCCAGCAGCTATGGGACAGGGGGCCTCTATGGCTACACCTTC
CASSYGTGGLYGYTF
>-|TRBJ2-1|TRBD2|TRBV13
TGTGCCAGCCGGGGGGTCCATGAGCAGTTCTTC
CASRGVHEQFF
>-|TRBJ2-3|-|TRBV27
TGTGCCAGCAGTTTACTAGGGGCAGATACGCAGTATTTT
CASSLLGADTQYF
>-|TRBJ2-2|TRBD2|TRBV6-6
TGTGCCAGCAGAGGACTAGCGGGGGGGAACACCGGGGAGCTGTTTTTT
CASRGLAGGNTGELFF
>-|TRBJ2-4|-|TRBV6-5
TGTGCCAGCAGTTGGACAGAGGTCATTCAGTACTTC
CASSWTEVIQYF
>-|TRBJ1-1|-|TRBV3-1/TRBV3-2
TGTGCCAGCAGCCACAGTTACACTGAAGCTTTCTTT
CASSHSYTEAFF
>-|TRBJ1-1|TRBD1|TRBV4-3
TGCGCCAGCAGCCGGGGAGCAGGGGGTGGCACTGAAGCTTTCTTT
CASSRGAGGGTEAFF
>-|TRBJ1-4|-|TRBV4-2
TGTGCCAGCAGCCAAGCAGCGCCAGCATTTCCTAATGAAAAACTGTTTTTT
CASSQAAPAFPNEKLFF
>-|TRBJ2-2|TRBD1|TRBV9
TGTGCCAGCAGCGCTGACAGGGTGGCGAACACCGGGGAGCTGTTTTTT
CASSADRVANTGELFF
>-|TRBJ2-5|-|TRBV5-1
TGCGCCAGCAGCTTACGAGAGGCAGAGACCCAGTACTTC
CASSLREAETQYF
>-|TRBJ1-1|TRBD1|TRBV10-3
TGTGCCATCAGGGACTACAGGGGGGAAACAACTGAAGCTTTCTTT
CAIRDYRGETTEAFF
>-|TRBJ1-1|TRBD1|TRBV6-2/TRBV6-3
TGTGCCAGCAGTTCGAATATACAGGGGGGCTCTGAAGCTTTCTTT
CASSSNIQGGSEAFF
>-|TRBJ1-2|-|TRBV30
TGTGCCTGGAGTGTATCCTATGGCTACACCTTC
CAWSVSYGYTF
>once|TRBJ1-5|-|TRBV10-1
TGCGCCAGCAGTGACGGGTATCAGCCCCAGCATTTT
CASSDGYQPQHF
>-|TRBJ1-4|-|TRBV30
TGTGCCTGGAGTGTACGTCCTAATGAAAAACTGTTTTTT
CAWSVRPNEKLFF
>-|TRBJ1-3|-|TRBV7-2
TGTGCCAGCAGCTTATACCCCCCAGGGGCTAGCTCTGGAAACACCATATATTTT
CASSLYPPGASSGNTIYF
>-|TRBJ2-7|-|TRBV5-5
TGTGCCAGCAGCTTAGGAGGGGCCCTTACCTACGAGCAGTACTTC
CASSLGGALTYEQYF
>-|TRBJ2-6|-|TRBV7-8
TGTGCCAGCAGCTTAATCACAGGGCCAAGCTCTGGGGCCAACGTCCTGACTTTC
CASSLITGPSSGANVLTF
>-|TRBJ2-1|TRBD2|TRBV2
TGTGCCAGCAGTTTGACTAGCGGGGGGGCCCAGTACAATGAGCAGTTCTTC
CASSLTSGGAQYNEQFF
>-|TRBJ1-2|-|TRBV6-2/TRBV6-3
TGTGCCAGCAGTTACTTAACGAGAAACTATGGCTACACCTTC
CASSYLTRNYGYTF
>-|TRBJ2-5|-|TRBV7-2
TGTGCCAGCAGACCTCCAGACACCCAAGAGACCCAGTACTTC
CASRPPDTQETQYF
>once|TRBJ1-4|-|TRBV18
TGTGCCAGCTCTCCCACAGCAACTAATGAAAAACTGTTTTTT
CASSPTATNEKLFF
>few|TRBJ1-2|TRBD1|TRBV7-9
TGTGCCAGCAGCCCTCGGACAGGGCTTAACTATGGCTACACCTTC
CASSPRTGLNYGYTF
>once|TRBJ2-2|TRBD1|TRBV9
TGTGCCAGCAGCGTAGGGGGGACAGGAGGTTTTTCGGCCGGGGAGCTGTTTTTT
CASSVGGTGGFSAGELFF
>once|TRBJ1-3|-|TRBV28
TGTGCCAGCAGCAAACAGGCCTCTGGAAACACCATATATTTT
CASSKQASGNTIYF
>-|TRBJ2-2|-|TRBV7-9
TGTGCCAGCAGCCCCTCGGAGAAGGCCGGGGAGCTGTTTTTT
CASSPSEKAGELFF
>-|TRBJ1-2|TRBD1|TRBV15
TGTGCCACCAGCAGAGGGACAGGGGTCGGCTACACCTTC
CATSRGTGVGYTF
>-|TRBJ2-7|TRBD1|TRBV5-4
TGTGCCAGCAGCTTGAAGACAGGGGCCTACGAGCAGTACTTC
CASSLKTGAYEQYF
>-|TRBJ2-2|TRBD1|TRBV20-1
TGCAGTGCTAGTCCAGGGGGCAGCACCGGGGAGCTGTTTTTT
CSASPGGSTGELFF
>-|TRBJ1-2|-|TRBV6-2/TRBV6-3
TGTGCCAGCAGTTCGTCGATCAGAGCTGGCTACACCTTC
CASSSSIRAGYTF
>many|TRBJ2-7|-|TRBV6-1
TGTGCCAGCAGTGAGAGGGGGGCCTCCTACGAGCAGTACTTC
CASSERGASYEQYF
>-|TRBJ1-2|-|TRBV6-5
TGTGCCAGCAGTTACTCAGGGTATGGCTACACCTTC
CASSYSGYGYTF
>-|TRBJ2-7|TRBD1|TRBV7-9
TGTGCCACGCGCCGGGACAGGAGCTACGAGCAGTACTTC
CATRRDRSYEQYF
>-|TRBJ2-7|TRBD1|TRBV2
TGTGCCAGCAGTGGACAGGGGGCAGCTGACGAGCAGTACTTC
CASSGQGAADEQYF
>-|TRBJ2-5|-|TRBV3-1/TRBV3-2
TGTGCCAGCAGCCAAGAAGGGGGGGCCGGAGAGACCCAGTACTTC
CASSQEGGAGETQYF
>-|TRBJ2-3|TRBD1|TRBV10-1
TGCGCCAACCAAGATCCGGGACAGGCGAACACAGATACGCAGTATTTT
CANQDPGQANTDTQYF
>-|TRBJ2-7|TRBD2|TRBV7-8
TGTGCCAGCAGCTTACCGGGAGGGGGGGCGTCCTACGAGCAGTACTTC
CASSLPGGGASYEQYF